This is a list of T cell receptor beta chains from one sample in a study of T cell repertoires in cytomegalovirus infection. No antigens are known for them. From the reads, TCRdb called clonotypes with MiXCR, one entry per CDR3 protein. The data contain approximately 500,000 distinct CDR3 sequences, roughly a third of them singletons. The material sequenced was cultured PBMCs, taken from culture after CMV antigen stimulation. Every receptor here comes from a human donor in good health (CMV status not recorded). Some clones in this sample may be carry-over from other donors' samples. Each CDR3 is given with its conserved first and last residue. The order of the fields is D gene, V gene, CDR3 protein. D genes are given only for firm matches.

d_call: -; v_call: TRBV4-1; cdr3_aa: CASSQGRWQPQHF
d_call: -; v_call: TRBV7-2; cdr3_aa: CASNRVRNEQFF
d_call: TRBD2; v_call: TRBV12-3/TRBV12-4; cdr3_aa: CASSTGLAGGPWEQFF
d_call: -; v_call: TRBV20-1; cdr3_aa: CSALPVGNTEAFF
d_call: -; v_call: TRBV20-1; cdr3_aa: CSARADTQYF
d_call: TRBD1; v_call: TRBV11-1; cdr3_aa: CASSFGQGHTEAFF
d_call: TRBD2; v_call: TRBV12-3/TRBV12-4; cdr3_aa: CASTLGLAGQETQYF
d_call: TRBD1; v_call: TRBV5-1; cdr3_aa: CASSKGQYPSFEAFF
d_call: -; v_call: TRBV6-1; cdr3_aa: CASSEYGSSTDTQYF
d_call: -; v_call: TRBV12-3/TRBV12-4; cdr3_aa: CASSLRRPSGANVLTF
d_call: -; v_call: TRBV11-2; cdr3_aa: CASSLEPGRGNTIYF
d_call: -; v_call: TRBV27; cdr3_aa: CASSPIIGRMPITQETQYF
d_call: -; v_call: TRBV28; cdr3_aa: CASSFRSSYEQFF
d_call: -; v_call: TRBV6-2/TRBV6-3; cdr3_aa: CASTPRRVDEQYF
d_call: -; v_call: TRBV10-3; cdr3_aa: CAISETGSQETQYF
d_call: TRBD2; v_call: TRBV11-3; cdr3_aa: CASSLEGTSGSSNNEQFF
d_call: -; v_call: TRBV11-2; cdr3_aa: CASSLDGPGVMDEQFF
d_call: -; v_call: TRBV4-1; cdr3_aa: CASSQIRQSNYGYTF
d_call: -; v_call: TRBV24-1; cdr3_aa: CATSRRWDPSGYNEQFF
d_call: TRBD1; v_call: TRBV7-2; cdr3_aa: CASSLDRGRGGYTF
d_call: TRBD2; v_call: TRBV27; cdr3_aa: CASTAGGSYEQYF
d_call: -; v_call: TRBV7-2; cdr3_aa: CASSLQPGGTDTQYF
d_call: -; v_call: TRBV19; cdr3_aa: CASTPRGSRTGELFF
d_call: TRBD2; v_call: TRBV7-2; cdr3_aa: CASSSRTSGKNEQFF
d_call: -; v_call: TRBV12-3/TRBV12-4; cdr3_aa: CASSSSGGVTEAFF
d_call: -; v_call: TRBV29-1; cdr3_aa: CSVVTNTGELFF
d_call: -; v_call: TRBV14; cdr3_aa: CASSQYPNRGYSPYGYTF
d_call: TRBD2; v_call: TRBV19; cdr3_aa: CASSWLAGGAYNEQFF
d_call: -; v_call: TRBV28; cdr3_aa: CASSLSGVGGSYNEQFF
d_call: TRBD2; v_call: TRBV20-1; cdr3_aa: CSAQSSGIISYEQYF
d_call: TRBD1; v_call: TRBV19; cdr3_aa: CASSIPTGGGTEAFF
d_call: -; v_call: TRBV20-1; cdr3_aa: CSARHSRGQTYEQYF
d_call: TRBD1; v_call: TRBV11-2; cdr3_aa: CASSLVQGGGTEAFF
d_call: TRBD1; v_call: TRBV7-3; cdr3_aa: CASSSGTGREETQYF
d_call: -; v_call: TRBV7-2; cdr3_aa: CASSPRQVTTNTGELFF
d_call: TRBD1; v_call: TRBV10-3; cdr3_aa: CAISGRTGGTQYF
d_call: TRBD2; v_call: TRBV27; cdr3_aa: CASSLSWSGGTDTQYF
d_call: TRBD2; v_call: TRBV6-5; cdr3_aa: CASSYSGLAEEQYF
d_call: -; v_call: TRBV6-5; cdr3_aa: CASAGQMGETQYF
d_call: TRBD1; v_call: TRBV28; cdr3_aa: CASIPGGRGYTEAFF
d_call: -; v_call: TRBV7-9; cdr3_aa: CASSLAGSGSTEAFF
d_call: -; v_call: TRBV19; cdr3_aa: CAARAGTAYGYTF
d_call: -; v_call: TRBV6-2/TRBV6-3; cdr3_aa: CASNLLGEQFF
d_call: -; v_call: TRBV7-2; cdr3_aa: CASSSRGAQHF
d_call: TRBD2; v_call: TRBV5-4; cdr3_aa: CASSLGLATGANVLTF
d_call: TRBD2; v_call: TRBV5-6; cdr3_aa: CASSSLSRLAGVNNEQFF